This T cell receptor beta chain was recovered during a study of OX40 agonist ivuxolimab in advanced cancers. Sequenced by immunoSEQ multiplex PCR; TCRdb stores in-frame clones only, minus some. Counted here are 30,000 to 40,000 clones, 89% occurring once; the ten biggest clones make up 36%. This CDR3 has 18 residues. Germline assignment: CDR1 MDHEN and CDR2 SYDVKM. This receptor was obtained from an adult with an advanced solid tumor such as melanoma, head and neck, liver or kidney cancer. The source was CD4+ or CD8+ T cells sorted from blood, collected in a trial of the OX40 agonist ivuxolimab. This chain connects TRBV28 to TRBJ2-5, with 10 nucleotides matching TRBD2. The end of the DNA is better explained by TRBJ2-7, so the J call may be wrong. CDR3 sequence: CASSPGLAGVGGFYEQYF. The CDR3 region has the DNA TGTGCCAGCAGCCCGGGGCTAGCGGGAGTGGGGGGCTTCTACGAGCAGTACTTC.